Listed here are 17 T cell receptor beta chains from one sample, sequenced in a study of early T cells in non-severe SARS-CoV-2 infection. TCRdb itself ran the 5' RACE reads through MiXCR, one entry per CDR3 protein. Of 70,000 or so distinct CDR3 sequences listed, more than 3.5% were seen once; the top ten hold around 3.4%. Sequenced material: whole blood, taken at baseline. The receptors come from an adult who was a healthcare worker with PCR-confirmed SARS-CoV-2 infection or an uninfected control (not recorded which). The donor label of this sample is uncertain.

This clonotype has a count of ten or more. This chain links TRBV12-3 or TRBV12-4 with TRBJ2-7; D tentatively fits TRBD1 or TRBD2 (5 bases each). Trimming took 5 bases from V and 2 from J, leaving 10 bases between them. The CDR3 loop spans 13 amino acids. CDR3 sequence (DNA): TGTGCCAGCAGTCGGGACGCACCCTACGAGCAGTACTTC. This sequence encodes CASSRDAPYEQYF.

The chain carries TRBV5-1 and TRBJ1-6, with a weak D call TRBD1 (5 bases). CDR1 SGHRS and CDR2 YFSETQ come from the germline V gene. The germline V and J ends were trimmed by 4 bases and 9 bases, with 20 bases remaining between them. This CDR3 contains 16 residues. Written as DNA, the CDR3 is TGCGCCAGCAGCCCCAATGGCCCGGGACCGACTTCACCCCTCCACTTT. Its protein product is CASSPNGPGPTSPLHF.

In its sample, this clonotype was seen a few times. The chain has TRBV3-1 and TRBJ1-6, with D uncertain. The V and J ends lost 5 bases and 10 bases respectively, with 15 bases between them. CDR1 is LGHDT, CDR2 YNNKEL, per germline (reference sequence). The CDR3 consists of 14 residues. CDR3 region: CASSSTYPRSPLHF. The CDR3 coding sequence is TGTGCCAGCAGCTCCACATATCCCAGGTCACCCCTCCACTTT.

The chain uses TRBV6-2 or TRBV6-3 and TRBJ1-5; the D is unclear. The germline V gene has CDR1 MNHEY and CDR2 SVGEGT. Trimming pared 6 bases from V and 2 bases from J, leaving 11 bases between. This CDR3 is 14 amino acids long. In DNA form, the CDR3 reads TGTGCCAGCAGAACTGATGGAGGCAATCAGCCCCAGCATTTT. Amino acids: CASRTDGGNQPQHF.

This clonotype has only a few counts. The chain has TRBV23-1 and TRBJ2-3; D perhaps matches TRBD1 (5 bases). TRBV23-1 is assigned to the ORF class and has an uncertain function. V was shortened by 1 base and J by 3 bases, with 17 bases between the two germline ends. The CDR3 sequence is 17 residues long. The CDR3 DNA follows: TGCGCCAGCAGTCAATACGGCAGGGTGAATGGTACAGATACGCAGTATTTT. Translating gives CASSQYGRVNGTDTQYF.

This clonotype was seen ten or more times. This chain uses TRBV6-6 with TRBJ1-1, with D possibly being TRBD1 (5 bases). Per the germline V gene, CDR1 is MNHNY and CDR2 is SVGAGI (reference sequence). The CDR3 is 13 amino acids. With 1 base removed from V and 7 bases from J, the gap between germline ends came to 10 bases. For the CDR3, the DNA is TGTGCCAGCAGTTACTTGACAGTTTATGAAGCTTTCTTT. It is translated as CASSYLTVYEAFF.

This clonotype was seen repeatedly, ten times or more. V usage is TRBV30 and J usage is TRBJ1-2, with D unresolved. V gave up 0 bases and J gave up 3 bases, with 5 bases separating them. In germline, CDR1 is GTSNPN, CDR2 SVGIG (reference sequence). The CDR3 is made up of 12 amino acids. The CDR3 loop reads CAWSVSDYGYTF. The CDR3 DNA reads as TGTGCCTGGAGTGTCTCGGACTATGGCTACACCTTC.

V usage is TRBV10-3 and J usage is TRBJ1-6; D is possibly TRBD1 (5 bases). Germline V gives CDR1 ENHRY, CDR2 SYGVKD. Deletions cut 4 bases from V and 10 bases from J, with 14 bases between. The CDR3 covers 14 residues. The CDR3 DNA follows: TGTGCCATCAGTGTCCCGGGGGAGGGATCACCCCTCCACTTT. It is translated as CAISVPGEGSPLHF.

This clonotype was seen repeatedly, ten times or more. The rearrangement uses TRBV2 and TRBJ2-3; 7 bases are shared with TRBD1. The length of the CDR3 is 14 residues. The V gene's germline CDR1 is SNHLY and CDR2 FYNNEI. The V gene end was trimmed by 8 bases and the J gene end by 1 base; junction bases not matched to a gene: 6. CDR3 coding DNA: TGTGCCAGCGTGAGGGACAGCGGCACAGATACGCAGTATTTT. Protein product: CASVRDSGTDTQYF.

This clonotype was detected many times. The genes are TRBV4-2 and TRBJ1-5, with D possibly matching TRBD1 (6 bases). Trimming took off 0 bases at V and 5 bases at J, with 14 bases between the two ends. The length of the CDR3 is 16 residues. Germline assignment: CDR1 LGHNA and CDR2 YNFKEQ. In DNA, the CDR3 is TGTGCCAGCAGCCAAGATGTAGCGGGGGGCTATCAGCCCCAGCATTTT. Protein sequence: CASSQDVAGGYQPQHF.

This clonotype was counted ten times or more. Germline and junction disagree at one end, which may indicate a read error. This chain uses TRBV7-2 with TRBJ1-1; unclear D gene. CDR3 size: 18 residues. The germline V gene encodes CDR1 SGHTA and CDR2 FQGNSA. The CDR3 reads CASSLVRPRVLYFPEAFF. The CDR3 DNA sequence: TGTGCCAGCAGTTTAGTGAGGCCCCGGGTCCTCTATTTCCCTGAAGCTTTCTTT.

This clonotype came up many times. The chain has TRBV29-1 and TRBJ1-5; D unresolved. The length of the CDR3 is 13 residues. Trimming shortened V by 5 bases and J by 5 bases, and 13 bases separated the two germline ends. The germline CDR1 and CDR2 sequences are SQVTM and ANQGSEA. CDR3 region: CSVLEGRDQPQHF. For the CDR3, the DNA is TGCAGCGTTCTCGAGGGAAGGGATCAGCCCCAGCATTTT.

The chain joins TRBV6-5 to TRBJ1-1; D not resolved. V lost 5 bases to trimming and J lost 7 bases, with 14 bases between them. Germline lookup yields CDR1 MNHEY and CDR2 SVGAGI. CDR3 length: 13 residues. Here the CDR3 DNA reads TGTGCCAGCAGTCCGAACCCCGAGGTTGAAGCTTTCTTT. This codes for CASSPNPEVEAFF.

This clonotype was counted ten times or more. The chain carries TRBV6-2 or TRBV6-3 and TRBJ1-2; D ambiguous. The germline V and J ends were trimmed by 0 bases and 0 bases, with 20 bases remaining between them. Germline CDR1 reads MNHEY; CDR2 reads SVGEGT. The CDR3 length is 19 residues. The CDR3 DNA is TGTGCCAGCAGTTACTCGATTCAATATCGAGGCGGCGCTAACTATGGCTACACCTTC. Amino acid sequence: CASSYSIQYRGGANYGYTF.

This clonotype was observed a few times. CDR3 nucleotides: TGTGCCAGTAGAACCGGACAGGGTTTAAACACAGATACGCAGTATTTT. Protein sequence: CASRTGQGLNTDTQYF. The chain joins TRBV19 to TRBJ2-3, with 8 bases fitting TRBD1. CDR1 LNHDA and CDR2 SQIVND come from the germline V gene (reference sequence). V was clipped by 6 bases and J by 2 bases; unmatched bases: 10. The CDR3 has 16 amino acids.

This clonotype appeared many times. This rearrangement joins TRBV20-1 to TRBJ2-3; 8 bases are shared with TRBD2. The trim removed 3 bases at V and 6 bases at J, leaving 5 bases unmatched. In germline, CDR1 is DFQATT, CDR2 SNEGSKA (reference sequence). The CDR3 is made up of 13 amino acids. The CDR3 here is CSARWREADTQYF. CDR3 bases: TGCAGTGCTAGGTGGCGGGAGGCGGATACGCAGTATTTT.

This clonotype was counted only a few times. This CDR3 is CASTSTSGGSLWYNEQFF. CDR3 DNA: TGTGCCAGCACCTCCACTAGCGGGGGCAGCTTATGGTACAATGAGCAGTTCTTC. This chain uses TRBV6-2 or TRBV6-3 with TRBJ2-1, with 11 bases that match TRBD2. V shed 7 bases, J shed 4 bases, and the junction held 15 bases outside the gene matches. This CDR3 is built from 18 residues. CDR1 and CDR2 (germline): MNHEY, SVGEGT.